This T cell receptor beta chain was identified during a study of T cell repertoires in cytomegalovirus infection. In the study overall: Matching HLA type, along with CMV infection, was indicated by public TCR beta signatures.

The study's findings and limits: CMV-specific TCR beta clonotypes restricted by HLA-C dominated the ex vivo response.

As to this clonotype: Its antigen is unidentified.

TCRdb called the reads again in MiXCR, with one record for every CDR3 protein. The data show under 600,000 distinct CDR3 sequences, with approximately 16% seen just once and roughly a quarter held by the top ten. Trimming removed 0 bases at V and 5 bases at J, with 3 bases between. Germline V gene lookup returns CDR1 SGDLS and CDR2 YYNGEE. This CDR3 region has 12 residues. The rearrangement uses TRBV9 and TRBJ2-1; no reliable D call. This TCR was sampled from a human donor in good health (CMV status not recorded). Some clones in this sample may be carry-over from other donors' samples. Source material: CD8+ T cells from PBMCs. CDR3 in amino acids: CASSVENNEQFF. The CDR3 DNA sequence: TGTGCCAGCAGCGTAGAAAACAATGAGCAGTTCTTC.